This T cell receptor beta chain derives from a study of PD-L1 blockade in urothelial cancer. The ends lost 3 bases at V and 7 bases at J; junction bases unmatched: 10. The germline V gene encodes CDR1 MNHNS and CDR2 SASEGT. The CDR3 is 16 amino acids. Urothelial carcinoma, locally advanced or metastatic, affected the patients. Patients each gave 1 to 8 samples, pretreatment and on-treatment. The protocol was immunoSEQ multiplex PCR, while the TCRdb copy is restricted to in-frame clones and leaves out a portion. In the table there are approximately 110,000 clones, 70% to 90% of which are singletons. Sequenced here: PBMCs, sampled around atezolizumab (anti-PD-L1) treatment. J is TRBJ2-5 and V is TRBV6-1, with TRBD2 matching 11 bases. The clonotype originates from a man aged 50 to 60 with urothelial cancer. CDR3 in DNA: TGTGCCAGCAGTGATACTAGCGGGAGTATTAGGGTGACCCAGTACTTC. Protein product: CASSDTSGSIRVTQYF.